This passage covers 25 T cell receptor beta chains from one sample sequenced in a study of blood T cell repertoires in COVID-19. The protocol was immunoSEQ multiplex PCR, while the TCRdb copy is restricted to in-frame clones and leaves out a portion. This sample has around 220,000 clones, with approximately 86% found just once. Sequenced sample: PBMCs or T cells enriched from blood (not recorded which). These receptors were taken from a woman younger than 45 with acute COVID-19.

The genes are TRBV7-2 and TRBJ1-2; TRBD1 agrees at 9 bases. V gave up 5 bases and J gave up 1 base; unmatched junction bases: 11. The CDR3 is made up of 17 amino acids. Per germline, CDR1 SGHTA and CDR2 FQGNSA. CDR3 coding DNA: TGTGCCAGCAGCCCTGGGACAGGGAGGGGAGGTAACTATGGCTACACCTTC. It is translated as CASSPGTGRGGNYGYTF.

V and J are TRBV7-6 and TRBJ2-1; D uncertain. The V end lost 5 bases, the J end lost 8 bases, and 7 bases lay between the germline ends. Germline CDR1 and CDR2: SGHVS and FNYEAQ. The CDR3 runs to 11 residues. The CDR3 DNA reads TGTGCCAGCAGCCCACTTGATGAGCAGTTCTTC. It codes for CASSPLDEQFF.

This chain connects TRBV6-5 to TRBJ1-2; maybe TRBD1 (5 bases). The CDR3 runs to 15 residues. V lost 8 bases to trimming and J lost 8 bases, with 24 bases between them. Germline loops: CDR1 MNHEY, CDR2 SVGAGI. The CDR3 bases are TGTGCCAGCGGCCCCGTAGACACGACAGCTCGGGGCTACACCTTC. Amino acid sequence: CASGPVDTTARGYTF.

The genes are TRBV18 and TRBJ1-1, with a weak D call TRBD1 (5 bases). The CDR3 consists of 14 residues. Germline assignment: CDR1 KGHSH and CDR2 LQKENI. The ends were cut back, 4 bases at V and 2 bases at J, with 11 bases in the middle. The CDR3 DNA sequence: TGTGCCAGCTCACATTGGGGCAATAACACTGAAGCTTTCTTT. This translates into CASSHWGNNTEAFF.

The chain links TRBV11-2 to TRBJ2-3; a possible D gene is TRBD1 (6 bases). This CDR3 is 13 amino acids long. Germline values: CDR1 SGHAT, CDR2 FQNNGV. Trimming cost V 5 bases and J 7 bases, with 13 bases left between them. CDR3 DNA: TGTGCCAGCAGCACCGACAGGAAAAATACGCAGTATTTT. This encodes CASSTDRKNTQYF. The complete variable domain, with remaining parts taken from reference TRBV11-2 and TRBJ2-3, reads EAGVAQSPRYKIIEKRQSVAFWCNPISGHATLYWYQQILGQGPKLLIQFQNNGVVDDSQLPKDRFSAERLKGVDSTLKIQPAKLEDSAVYLCASSTDRKNTQYFGPGTRLTVL.

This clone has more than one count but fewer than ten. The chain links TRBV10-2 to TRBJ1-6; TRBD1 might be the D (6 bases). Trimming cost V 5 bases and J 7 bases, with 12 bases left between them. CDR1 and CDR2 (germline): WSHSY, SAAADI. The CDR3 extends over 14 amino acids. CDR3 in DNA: TGCGCCAGCAGTATTGGGGGCCTGAATTCACCCCTCCACTTT. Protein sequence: CASSIGGLNSPLHF.

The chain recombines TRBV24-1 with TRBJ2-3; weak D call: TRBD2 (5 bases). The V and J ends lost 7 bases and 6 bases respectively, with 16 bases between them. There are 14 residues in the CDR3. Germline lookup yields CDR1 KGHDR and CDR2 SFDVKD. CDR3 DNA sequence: TGTGCCACCAGCCGGGGTCGAGAGGCCGATACGCAGTATTTT. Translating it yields CATSRGREADTQYF.

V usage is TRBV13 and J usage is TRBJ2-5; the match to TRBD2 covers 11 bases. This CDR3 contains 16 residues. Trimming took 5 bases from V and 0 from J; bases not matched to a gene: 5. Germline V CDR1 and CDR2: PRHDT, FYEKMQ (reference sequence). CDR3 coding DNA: TGTGCCAGCAGCCTGACTAGCGGGGAGTACCAAGAGACCCAGTACTTC. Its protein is CASSLTSGEYQETQYF. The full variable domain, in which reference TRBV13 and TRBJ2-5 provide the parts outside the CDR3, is AAGVIQSPRHLIKEKRETATLKCYPIPRHDTVYWYQQGPGQDPQFLISFYEKMQSDKGSIPDRFSAQQFSDYHSELNMSSLELGDSALYFCASSLTSGEYQETQYFGPGTRLLVL.

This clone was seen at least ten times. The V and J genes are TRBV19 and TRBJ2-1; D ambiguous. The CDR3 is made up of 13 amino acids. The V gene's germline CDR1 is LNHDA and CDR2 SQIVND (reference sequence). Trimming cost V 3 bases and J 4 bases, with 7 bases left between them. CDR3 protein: CASSISQYNEQFF. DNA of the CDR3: TGTGCCAGTAGTATTTCGCAGTACAATGAGCAGTTCTTC.

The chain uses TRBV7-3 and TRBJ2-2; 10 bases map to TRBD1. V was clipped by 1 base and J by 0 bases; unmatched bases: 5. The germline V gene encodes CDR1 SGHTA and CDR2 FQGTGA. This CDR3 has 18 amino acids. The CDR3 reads CASSLRGQGLSNTGELFF. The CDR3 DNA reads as TGTGCCAGCAGCTTAAGGGGACAGGGGTTATCGAACACCGGGGAGCTGTTTTTT.

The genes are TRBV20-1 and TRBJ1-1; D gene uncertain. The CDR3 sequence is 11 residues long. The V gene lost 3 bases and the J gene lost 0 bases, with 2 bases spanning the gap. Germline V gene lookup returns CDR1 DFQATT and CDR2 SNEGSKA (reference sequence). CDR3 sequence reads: CSASMNTEAFF. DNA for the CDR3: TGCAGTGCTAGCATGAACACTGAAGCTTTCTTT.

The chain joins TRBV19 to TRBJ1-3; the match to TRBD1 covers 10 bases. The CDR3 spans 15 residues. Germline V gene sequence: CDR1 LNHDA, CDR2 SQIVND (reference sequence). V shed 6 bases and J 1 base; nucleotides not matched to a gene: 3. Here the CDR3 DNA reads TGTGCCAGTAGGACAGGGGGCGCGTCTGGAAACACCATATATTTT. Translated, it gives CASRTGGASGNTIYF. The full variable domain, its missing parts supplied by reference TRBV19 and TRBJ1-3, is DGGITQSPKYLFRKEGQNVTLSCEQNLNHDAMYWYRQDPGQGLRLIYYSQIVNDFQKGDIAEGYSVSREKKESFPLTVTSAQKNPTAFYLCASRTGGASGNTIYFGEGSWLTVV.

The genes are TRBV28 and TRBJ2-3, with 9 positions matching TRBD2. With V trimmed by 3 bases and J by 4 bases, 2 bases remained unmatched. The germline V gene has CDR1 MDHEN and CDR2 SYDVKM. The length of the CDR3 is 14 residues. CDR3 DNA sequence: TGTGCCAGCAGTTTTCGCGGGGGGGCAGATACGCAGTATTTT. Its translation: CASSFRGGADTQYF.

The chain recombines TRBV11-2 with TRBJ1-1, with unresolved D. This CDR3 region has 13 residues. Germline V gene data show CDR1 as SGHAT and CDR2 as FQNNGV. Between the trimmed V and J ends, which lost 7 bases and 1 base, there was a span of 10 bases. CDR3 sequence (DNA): TGTGCCAGCACCTCGAGGGCGAACACTGAAGCTTTCTTT. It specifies CASTSRANTEAFF.

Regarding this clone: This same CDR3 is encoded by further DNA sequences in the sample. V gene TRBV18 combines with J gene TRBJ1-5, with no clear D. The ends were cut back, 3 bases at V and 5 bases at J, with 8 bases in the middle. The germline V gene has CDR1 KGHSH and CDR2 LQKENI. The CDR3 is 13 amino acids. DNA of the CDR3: TGTGCCAGCTCACCCGGGTCGGATCAGCCCCAGCATTTT. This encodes CASSPGSDQPQHF.

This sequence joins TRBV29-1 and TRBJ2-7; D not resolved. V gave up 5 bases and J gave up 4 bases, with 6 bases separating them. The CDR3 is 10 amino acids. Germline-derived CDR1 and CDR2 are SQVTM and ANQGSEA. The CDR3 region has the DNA TGCAGCGTTCTTCAGTACGAGCAGTACTTC. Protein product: CSVLQYEQYF.

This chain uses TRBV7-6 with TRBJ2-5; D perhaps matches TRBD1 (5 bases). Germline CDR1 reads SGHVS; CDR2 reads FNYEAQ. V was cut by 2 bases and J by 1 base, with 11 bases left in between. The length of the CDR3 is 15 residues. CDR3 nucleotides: TGTGCCAGCAGCTTAACGCAAAGGGGCCAAGAGACCCAGTACTTC. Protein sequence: CASSLTQRGQETQYF.

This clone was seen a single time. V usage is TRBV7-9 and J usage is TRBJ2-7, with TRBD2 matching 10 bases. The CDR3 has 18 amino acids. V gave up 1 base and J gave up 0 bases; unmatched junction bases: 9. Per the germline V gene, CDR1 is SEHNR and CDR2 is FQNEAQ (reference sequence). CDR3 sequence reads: CASSLVSRTSGFSYEQYF. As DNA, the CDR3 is TGTGCCAGCAGCTTAGTATCGCGGACTAGCGGCTTCTCCTACGAGCAGTACTTC.

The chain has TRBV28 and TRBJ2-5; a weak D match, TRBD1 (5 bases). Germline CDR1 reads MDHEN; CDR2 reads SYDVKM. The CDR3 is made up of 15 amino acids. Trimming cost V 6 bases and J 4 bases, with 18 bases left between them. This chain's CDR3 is CASSSPQDFAETQYF. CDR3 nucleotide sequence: TGTGCCAGCAGCTCCCCACAGGATTTCGCAGAGACCCAGTACTTC.

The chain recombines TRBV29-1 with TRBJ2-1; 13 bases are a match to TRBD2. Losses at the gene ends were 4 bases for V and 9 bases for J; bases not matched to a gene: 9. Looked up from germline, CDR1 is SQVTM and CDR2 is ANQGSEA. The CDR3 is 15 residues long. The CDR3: CSVVTSGREVGEQFF. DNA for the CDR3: TGCAGCGTTGTAACTAGCGGGAGGGAGGTGGGTGAGCAGTTCTTC.

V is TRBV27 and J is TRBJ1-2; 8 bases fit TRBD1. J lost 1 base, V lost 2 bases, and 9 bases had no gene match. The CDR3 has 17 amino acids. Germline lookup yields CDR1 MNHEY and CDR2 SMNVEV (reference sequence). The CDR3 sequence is CASSLLGQDSLNYGYTF. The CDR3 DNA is TGTGCCAGCAGTTTACTGGGACAGGACTCCCTTAACTATGGCTACACCTTC.

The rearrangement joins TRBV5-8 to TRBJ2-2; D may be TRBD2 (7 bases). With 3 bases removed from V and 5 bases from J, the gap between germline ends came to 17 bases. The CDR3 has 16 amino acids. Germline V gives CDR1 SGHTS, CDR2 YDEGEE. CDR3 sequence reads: CASSWGAGAGTGELFF. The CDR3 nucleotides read TGTGCCAGCAGCTGGGGTGCGGGGGCCGGTACCGGGGAGCTGTTTTTT.

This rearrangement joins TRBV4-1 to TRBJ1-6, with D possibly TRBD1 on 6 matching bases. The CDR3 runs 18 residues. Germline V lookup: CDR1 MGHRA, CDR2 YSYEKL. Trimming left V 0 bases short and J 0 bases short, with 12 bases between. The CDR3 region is CASSQDGGASSYNSPLHF. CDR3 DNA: TGCGCCAGCAGCCAAGACGGGGGGGCGAGCTCCTATAATTCACCCCTCCACTTT.

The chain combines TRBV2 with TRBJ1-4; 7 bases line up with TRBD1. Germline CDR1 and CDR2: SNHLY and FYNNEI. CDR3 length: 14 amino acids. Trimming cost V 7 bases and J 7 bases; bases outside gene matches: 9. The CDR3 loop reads CASTNDRVSEKLFF. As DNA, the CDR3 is TGTGCCAGCACGAACGACAGGGTTAGTGAAAAACTGTTTTTT. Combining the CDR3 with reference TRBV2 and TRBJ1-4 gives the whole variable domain EPEVTQTPSHQVTQMGQEVILRCVPISNHLYFYWYRQILGQKVEFLVSFYNNEISEKSEIFDDQFSVERPDGSNFTLKIRSTKLEDSAMYFCASTNDRVSEKLFFGSGTQLSVL.

Here the CDR3 reads CASSQQGRETQYF. CDR3 sequence (DNA): TGTGCCAGCAGCCAGCAGGGCCGGGAGACCCAGTACTTC. The chain combines TRBV9 with TRBJ2-5, with D possibly matching TRBD1 (5 bases). The ends were cut back, 4 bases at V and 5 bases at J, with 12 bases in the middle. The CDR3 sequence is 13 residues long. CDR1 SGDLS and CDR2 YYNGEE come from the germline V gene.